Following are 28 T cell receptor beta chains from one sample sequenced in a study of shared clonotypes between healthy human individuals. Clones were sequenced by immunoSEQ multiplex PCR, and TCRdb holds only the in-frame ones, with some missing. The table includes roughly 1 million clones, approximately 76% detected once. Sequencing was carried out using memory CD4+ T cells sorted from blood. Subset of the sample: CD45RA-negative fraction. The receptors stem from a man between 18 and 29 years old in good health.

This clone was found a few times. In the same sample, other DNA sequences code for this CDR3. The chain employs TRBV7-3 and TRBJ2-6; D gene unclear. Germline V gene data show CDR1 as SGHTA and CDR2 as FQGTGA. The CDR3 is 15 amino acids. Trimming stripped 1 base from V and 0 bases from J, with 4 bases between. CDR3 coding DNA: TGTGCCAGCAGCTTAAGTGGCTCTGGGGCCAACGTCCTGACTTTC. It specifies CASSLSGSGANVLTF.

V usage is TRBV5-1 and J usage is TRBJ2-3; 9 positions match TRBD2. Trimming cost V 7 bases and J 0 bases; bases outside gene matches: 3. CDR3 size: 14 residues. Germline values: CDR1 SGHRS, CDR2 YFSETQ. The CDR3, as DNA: TGCGCCAGCGGCGGACTAGCGAGCACAGATACGCAGTATTTT. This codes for CASGGLASTDTQYF.

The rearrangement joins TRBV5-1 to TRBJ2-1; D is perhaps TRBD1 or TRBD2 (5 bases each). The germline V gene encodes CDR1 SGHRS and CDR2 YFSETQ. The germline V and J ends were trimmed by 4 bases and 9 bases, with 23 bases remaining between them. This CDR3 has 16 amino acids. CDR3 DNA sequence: TGCGCCAGCAGCGGCGGCCGGGGCTCACTAATCAGTGAGCAGTTCTTC. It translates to CASSGGRGSLISEQFF.

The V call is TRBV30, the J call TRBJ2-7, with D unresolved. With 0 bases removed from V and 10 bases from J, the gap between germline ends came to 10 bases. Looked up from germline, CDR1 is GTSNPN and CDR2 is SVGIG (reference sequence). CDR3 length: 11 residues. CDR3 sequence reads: CAWSVPGLQYF. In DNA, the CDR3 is TGTGCCTGGAGTGTACCGGGTCTACAGTACTTC.

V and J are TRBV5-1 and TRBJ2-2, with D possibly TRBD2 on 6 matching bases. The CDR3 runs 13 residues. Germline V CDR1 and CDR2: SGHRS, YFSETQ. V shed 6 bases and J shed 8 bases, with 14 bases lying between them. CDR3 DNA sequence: TGCGCCAGCAAACCCCCCCTAGCGGGGGAGCTGTTTTTT. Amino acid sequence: CASKPPLAGELFF.

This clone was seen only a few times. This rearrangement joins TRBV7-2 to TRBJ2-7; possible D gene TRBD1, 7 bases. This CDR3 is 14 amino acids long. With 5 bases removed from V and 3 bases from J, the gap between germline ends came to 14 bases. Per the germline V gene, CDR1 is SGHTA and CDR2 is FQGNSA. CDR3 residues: CASSPQGGNYEQYF. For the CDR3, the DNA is TGTGCCAGCAGCCCCCAGGGGGGAAACTACGAGCAGTACTTC.

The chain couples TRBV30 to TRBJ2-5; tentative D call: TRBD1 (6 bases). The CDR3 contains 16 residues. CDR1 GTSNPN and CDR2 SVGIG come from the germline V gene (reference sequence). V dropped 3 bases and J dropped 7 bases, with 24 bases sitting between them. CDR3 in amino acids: CAWRASGQLAVGTQYF. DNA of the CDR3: TGTGCCTGGAGGGCAAGTGGACAGCTAGCCGTGGGGACCCAGTACTTC. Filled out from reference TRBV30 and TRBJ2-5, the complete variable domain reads SQTIHQWPATLVQPVGSPLSLECTVEGTSNPNLYWYRQAAGRGLQLLFYSVGIGQISSEVPQNLSASRPQDRQFILSSKKLLLSDSGFYLCAWRASGQLAVGTQYFGPGTRLLVL.

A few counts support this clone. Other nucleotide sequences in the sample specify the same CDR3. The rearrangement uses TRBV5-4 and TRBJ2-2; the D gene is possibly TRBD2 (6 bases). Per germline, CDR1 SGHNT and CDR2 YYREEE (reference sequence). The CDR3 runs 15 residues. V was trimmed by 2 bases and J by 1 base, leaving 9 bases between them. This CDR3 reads CASSLDSGNTGELFF. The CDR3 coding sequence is TGTGCCAGCAGCTTAGATAGCGGGAACACCGGGGAGCTGTTTTTT.

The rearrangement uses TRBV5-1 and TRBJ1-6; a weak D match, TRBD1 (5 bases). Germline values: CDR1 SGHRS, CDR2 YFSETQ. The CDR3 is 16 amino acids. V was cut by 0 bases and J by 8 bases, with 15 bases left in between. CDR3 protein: CASSLGRGQGDSPLHF. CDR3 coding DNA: TGCGCCAGCAGCTTGGGGCGTGGGCAGGGAGATTCACCCCTCCACTTT.

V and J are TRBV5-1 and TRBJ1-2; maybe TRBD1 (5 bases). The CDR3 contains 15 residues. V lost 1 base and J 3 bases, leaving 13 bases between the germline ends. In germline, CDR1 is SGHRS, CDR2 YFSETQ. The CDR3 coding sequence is TGCGCCAGCAGCTTGACCGGACGGGGGGACTATGGCTACACCTTC. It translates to CASSLTGRGDYGYTF.

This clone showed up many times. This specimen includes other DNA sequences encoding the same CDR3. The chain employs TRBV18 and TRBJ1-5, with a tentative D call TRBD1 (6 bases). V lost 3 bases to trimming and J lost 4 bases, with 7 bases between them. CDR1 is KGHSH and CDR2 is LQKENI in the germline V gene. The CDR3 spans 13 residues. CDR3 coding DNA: TGTGCCAGCTCACCTGACAGGAATCAGCCCCAGCATTTT. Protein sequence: CASSPDRNQPQHF.

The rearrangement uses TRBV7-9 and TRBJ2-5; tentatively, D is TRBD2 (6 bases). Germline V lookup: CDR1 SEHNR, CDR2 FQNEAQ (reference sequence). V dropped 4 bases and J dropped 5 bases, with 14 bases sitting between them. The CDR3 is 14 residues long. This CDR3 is CASSSAGKFETQYF. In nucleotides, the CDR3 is TGTGCCAGCAGCTCGGCGGGGAAGTTTGAGACCCAGTACTTC.

The CDR3 here is CASNQENSGNTIYF. For the CDR3, the DNA is TGTGCCAGTAACCAGGAGAACTCTGGAAACACCATATATTTT. V and J are TRBV19 and TRBJ1-3; D gene uncertain. Germline loops: CDR1 LNHDA, CDR2 SQIVND (reference sequence). This CDR3 has 14 residues. Trimming stripped 7 bases from V and 0 bases from J, with 10 bases between. Full variable domain (outside the CDR3, taken from reference TRBV19 and TRBJ1-3): DGGITQSPKYLFRKEGQNVTLSCEQNLNHDAMYWYRQDPGQGLRLIYYSQIVNDFQKGDIAEGYSVSREKKESFPLTVTSAQKNPTAFYLCASNQENSGNTIYFGEGSWLTVV.

The DNA of the CDR3 is TGTGCCAGCAGCACCGGGGACCAGACAGCCAAAAACATTCAGTACTTC. As protein: CASSTGDQTAKNIQYF. The chain employs TRBV5-4 and TRBJ2-4; possibly TRBD1 or TRBD2 for D (5 bases each). V lost 4 bases and J lost 0, with 14 bases in between. The CDR3 spans 16 residues. CDR1 SGHNT and CDR2 YYREEE come from the germline V gene (reference sequence).

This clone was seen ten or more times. CDR3 bases: TGTGCCAGCAGCTTAGATACAGGACTCTACGAGCAGTACTTC. Protein: CASSLDTGLYEQYF. The chain is built from TRBV11-2 and TRBJ2-7; D may match TRBD1 or TRBD2 (5 bases each). The V gene's germline CDR1 is SGHAT and CDR2 FQNNGV. The V and J ends lost 0 bases and 3 bases respectively, with 9 bases between them. This CDR3 spans 14 amino acids.

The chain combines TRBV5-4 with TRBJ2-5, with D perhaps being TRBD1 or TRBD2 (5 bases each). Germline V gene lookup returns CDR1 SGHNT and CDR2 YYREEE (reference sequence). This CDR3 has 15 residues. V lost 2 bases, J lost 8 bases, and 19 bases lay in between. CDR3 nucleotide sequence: TGTGCCAGCAGCTTTGGGACGGGTAAGGCCGGAACCCAGTACTTC. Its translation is CASSFGTGKAGTQYF.

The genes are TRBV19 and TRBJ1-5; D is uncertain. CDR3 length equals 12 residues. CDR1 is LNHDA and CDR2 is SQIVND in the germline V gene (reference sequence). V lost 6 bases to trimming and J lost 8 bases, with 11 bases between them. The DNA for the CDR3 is TGTGCCAGTAGCATCCAAAGGGAGCCCCAGCATTTT. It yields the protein CASSIQREPQHF. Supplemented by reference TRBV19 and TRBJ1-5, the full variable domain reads DGGITQSPKYLFRKEGQNVTLSCEQNLNHDAMYWYRQDPGQGLRLIYYSQIVNDFQKGDIAEGYSVSREKKESFPLTVTSAQKNPTAFYLCASSIQREPQHFGDGTRLSIL.

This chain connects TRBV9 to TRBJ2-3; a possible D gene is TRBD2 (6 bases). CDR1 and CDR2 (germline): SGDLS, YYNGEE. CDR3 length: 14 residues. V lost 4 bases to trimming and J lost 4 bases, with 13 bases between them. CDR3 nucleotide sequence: TGTGCCAGCAGCCCGCAGACTAGTTCAGATACGCAGTATTTT. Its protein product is CASSPQTSSDTQYF.

Here the CDR3 DNA reads TGTGCCAGCAGCCCGACGGGCAGGGATGGACGAGGCTACACCTTC. This codes for CASSPTGRDGRGYTF. The V gene is TRBV5-4, the J gene TRBJ1-2; D perhaps matches TRBD1 (5 bases). V dropped 4 bases and J dropped 8 bases, with 21 bases sitting between them. Germline V lookup: CDR1 SGHNT, CDR2 YYREEE (reference sequence). The CDR3 is made up of 15 amino acids.

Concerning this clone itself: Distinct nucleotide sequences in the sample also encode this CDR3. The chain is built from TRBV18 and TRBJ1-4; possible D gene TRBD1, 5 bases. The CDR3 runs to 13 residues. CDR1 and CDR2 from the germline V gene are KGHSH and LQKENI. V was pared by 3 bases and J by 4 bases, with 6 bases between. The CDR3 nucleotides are TGTGCCAGCTCACCGGGGGTTAATGAAAAACTGTTTTTT. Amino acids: CASSPGVNEKLFF.

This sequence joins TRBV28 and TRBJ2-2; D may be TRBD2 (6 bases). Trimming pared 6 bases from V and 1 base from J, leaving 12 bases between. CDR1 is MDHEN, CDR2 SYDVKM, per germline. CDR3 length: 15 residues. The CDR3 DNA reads TGTGCCAGCAGGGCGGGACGGCGGAACACCGGGGAGCTGTTTTTT. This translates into CASRAGRRNTGELFF.

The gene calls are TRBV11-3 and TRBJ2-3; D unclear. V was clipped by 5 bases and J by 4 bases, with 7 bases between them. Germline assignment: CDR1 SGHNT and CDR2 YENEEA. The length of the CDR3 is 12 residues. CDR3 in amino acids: CASSLRADTQYF. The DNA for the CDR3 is TGTGCCAGCAGCCTCCGTGCAGATACGCAGTATTTT.

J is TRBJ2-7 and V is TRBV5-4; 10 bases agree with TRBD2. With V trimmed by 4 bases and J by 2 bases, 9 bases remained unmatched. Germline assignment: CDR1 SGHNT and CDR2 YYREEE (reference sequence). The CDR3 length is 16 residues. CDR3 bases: TGTGCCAGCAGCCCTGGGGGGACTAGCGCCACCTACGAGCAGTACTTC. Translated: CASSPGGTSATYEQYF. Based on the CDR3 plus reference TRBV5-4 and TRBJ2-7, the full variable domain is ETGVTQSPTHLIKTRGQQVTLRCSSQSGHNTVSWYQQALGQGPQFIFQYYREEENGRGNFPPRFSGLQFPNYSSELNVNALELDDSALYLCASSPGGTSATYEQYFGPGTRLTVT.

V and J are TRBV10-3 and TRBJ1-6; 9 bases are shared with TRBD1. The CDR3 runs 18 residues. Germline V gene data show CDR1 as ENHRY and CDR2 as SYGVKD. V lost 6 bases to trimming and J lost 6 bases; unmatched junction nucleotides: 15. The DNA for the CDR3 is TGTGCCATCAGAGAGGGGGGACAGGGTGCGGGAGCTAATTCACCCCTCCACTTT. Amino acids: CAIREGGQGAGANSPLHF.

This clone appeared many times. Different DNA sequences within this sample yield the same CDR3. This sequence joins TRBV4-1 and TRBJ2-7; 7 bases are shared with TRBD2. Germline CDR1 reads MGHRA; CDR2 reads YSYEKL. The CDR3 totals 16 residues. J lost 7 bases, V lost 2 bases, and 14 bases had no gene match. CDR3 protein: CASSQQLASPLGEQYF. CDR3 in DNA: TGCGCCAGCAGCCAACAACTAGCGTCACCATTGGGGGAGCAGTACTTC.

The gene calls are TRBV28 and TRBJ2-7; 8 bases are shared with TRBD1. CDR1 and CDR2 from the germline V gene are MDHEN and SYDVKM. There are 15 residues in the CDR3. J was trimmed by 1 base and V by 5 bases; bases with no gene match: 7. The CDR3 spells CASSPAGQVSYEQYF. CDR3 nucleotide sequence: TGTGCCAGCAGTCCCGCGGGACAGGTTTCCTACGAGCAGTACTTC.

CDR3 sequence: CASSLGQVYNSPLHF. In nucleotides, the CDR3 is TGTGCCAGCAGTCTGGGACAAGTCTATAATTCACCCCTCCACTTT. The chain combines TRBV6-6 with TRBJ1-6; tentative D call: TRBD1 (6 bases). Deletions cut 5 bases from V and 3 bases from J, with 11 bases between. Germline CDR1 and CDR2: MNHNY and SVGAGI (reference sequence). The CDR3 spans 15 residues.

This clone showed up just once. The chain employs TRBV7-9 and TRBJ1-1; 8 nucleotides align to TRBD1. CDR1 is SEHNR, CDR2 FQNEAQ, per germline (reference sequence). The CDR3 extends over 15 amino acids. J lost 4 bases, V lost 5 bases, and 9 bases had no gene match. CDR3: CASSRSGTGRTEAFF. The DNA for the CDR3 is TGTGCCAGCAGCAGATCCGGGACAGGACGCACTGAAGCTTTCTTT.